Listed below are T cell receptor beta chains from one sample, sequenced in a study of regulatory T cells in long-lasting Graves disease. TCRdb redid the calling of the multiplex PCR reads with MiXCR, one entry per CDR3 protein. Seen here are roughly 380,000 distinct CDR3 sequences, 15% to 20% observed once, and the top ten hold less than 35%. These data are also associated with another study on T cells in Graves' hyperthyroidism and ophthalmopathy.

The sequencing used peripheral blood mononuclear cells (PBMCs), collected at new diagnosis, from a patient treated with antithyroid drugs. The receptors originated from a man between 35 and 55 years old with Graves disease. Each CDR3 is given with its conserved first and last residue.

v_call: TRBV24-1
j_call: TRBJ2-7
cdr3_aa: CATSGGQGTSYEQYF

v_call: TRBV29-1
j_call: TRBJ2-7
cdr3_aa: CSVATTGSEQYF

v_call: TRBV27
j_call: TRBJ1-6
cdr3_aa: CASSLVYTGGNSPLHF

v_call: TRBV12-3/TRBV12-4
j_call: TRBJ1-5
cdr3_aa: CASNPTGHLDNQPQHF

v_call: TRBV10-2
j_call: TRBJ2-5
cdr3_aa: CASKAHLAGEETQYF

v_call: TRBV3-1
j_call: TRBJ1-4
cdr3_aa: CASSQLRQGGEKLFF

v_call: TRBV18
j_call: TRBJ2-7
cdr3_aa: CASSPSGQGTEQYF

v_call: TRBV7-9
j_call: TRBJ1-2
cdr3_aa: CASSQMHYGYTF

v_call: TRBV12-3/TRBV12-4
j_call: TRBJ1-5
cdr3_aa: CASSFGVNQPQHF

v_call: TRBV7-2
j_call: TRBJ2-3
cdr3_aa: CASSPRLTDTQYF

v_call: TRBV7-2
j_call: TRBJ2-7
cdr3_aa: CASSLTGNPYEQYF

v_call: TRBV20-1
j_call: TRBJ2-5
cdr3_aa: CSARDVSGGSQETQYF

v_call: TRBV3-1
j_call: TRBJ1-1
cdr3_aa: CASSRKGVTEAFF

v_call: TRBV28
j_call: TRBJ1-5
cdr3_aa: CASSLGSRTDTHQPQHF

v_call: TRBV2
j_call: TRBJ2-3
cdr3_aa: CASSEHYSTDTQYF

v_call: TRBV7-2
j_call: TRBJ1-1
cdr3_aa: CASSPGHHEAFF

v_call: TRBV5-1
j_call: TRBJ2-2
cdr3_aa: CASSLSVTDTGELFF

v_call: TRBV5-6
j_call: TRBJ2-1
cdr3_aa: CASSWLAGYNEQFF